The clone carrying this T cell receptor beta chain was detected a few times. One entry per CDR3 protein, called by TCRdb with MiXCR from the RT-PCR reads. The table records some 960,000 distinct CDR3 sequences, more than 15% of them present only once. This sample stems from a study of patients and donors after allogeneic stem cell transplantation. The V end lost 0 bases, the J end lost 3 bases, and 6 bases lay between the germline ends. Germline assignment: CDR1 LGHDT and CDR2 YNNKEL (reference sequence). The CDR3 loop spans 14 amino acids. This sequence joins TRBV3-1 and TRBJ2-1, with D unclear. This sequence was found in a human donor who was either an allogeneic HSCT recipient or a stem cell or donor lymphocyte infusion donor (not recorded which). It is not recorded whose cells these are; they may come from a transplant donor. Sequenced material: blood, either unsorted or a sorted T cell fraction (not recorded which). Here the CDR3 DNA reads TGTGCCAGCAGCCAAGAAAGACTCTACAATGAGCAGTTCTTC. Translating it yields CASSQERLYNEQFF.